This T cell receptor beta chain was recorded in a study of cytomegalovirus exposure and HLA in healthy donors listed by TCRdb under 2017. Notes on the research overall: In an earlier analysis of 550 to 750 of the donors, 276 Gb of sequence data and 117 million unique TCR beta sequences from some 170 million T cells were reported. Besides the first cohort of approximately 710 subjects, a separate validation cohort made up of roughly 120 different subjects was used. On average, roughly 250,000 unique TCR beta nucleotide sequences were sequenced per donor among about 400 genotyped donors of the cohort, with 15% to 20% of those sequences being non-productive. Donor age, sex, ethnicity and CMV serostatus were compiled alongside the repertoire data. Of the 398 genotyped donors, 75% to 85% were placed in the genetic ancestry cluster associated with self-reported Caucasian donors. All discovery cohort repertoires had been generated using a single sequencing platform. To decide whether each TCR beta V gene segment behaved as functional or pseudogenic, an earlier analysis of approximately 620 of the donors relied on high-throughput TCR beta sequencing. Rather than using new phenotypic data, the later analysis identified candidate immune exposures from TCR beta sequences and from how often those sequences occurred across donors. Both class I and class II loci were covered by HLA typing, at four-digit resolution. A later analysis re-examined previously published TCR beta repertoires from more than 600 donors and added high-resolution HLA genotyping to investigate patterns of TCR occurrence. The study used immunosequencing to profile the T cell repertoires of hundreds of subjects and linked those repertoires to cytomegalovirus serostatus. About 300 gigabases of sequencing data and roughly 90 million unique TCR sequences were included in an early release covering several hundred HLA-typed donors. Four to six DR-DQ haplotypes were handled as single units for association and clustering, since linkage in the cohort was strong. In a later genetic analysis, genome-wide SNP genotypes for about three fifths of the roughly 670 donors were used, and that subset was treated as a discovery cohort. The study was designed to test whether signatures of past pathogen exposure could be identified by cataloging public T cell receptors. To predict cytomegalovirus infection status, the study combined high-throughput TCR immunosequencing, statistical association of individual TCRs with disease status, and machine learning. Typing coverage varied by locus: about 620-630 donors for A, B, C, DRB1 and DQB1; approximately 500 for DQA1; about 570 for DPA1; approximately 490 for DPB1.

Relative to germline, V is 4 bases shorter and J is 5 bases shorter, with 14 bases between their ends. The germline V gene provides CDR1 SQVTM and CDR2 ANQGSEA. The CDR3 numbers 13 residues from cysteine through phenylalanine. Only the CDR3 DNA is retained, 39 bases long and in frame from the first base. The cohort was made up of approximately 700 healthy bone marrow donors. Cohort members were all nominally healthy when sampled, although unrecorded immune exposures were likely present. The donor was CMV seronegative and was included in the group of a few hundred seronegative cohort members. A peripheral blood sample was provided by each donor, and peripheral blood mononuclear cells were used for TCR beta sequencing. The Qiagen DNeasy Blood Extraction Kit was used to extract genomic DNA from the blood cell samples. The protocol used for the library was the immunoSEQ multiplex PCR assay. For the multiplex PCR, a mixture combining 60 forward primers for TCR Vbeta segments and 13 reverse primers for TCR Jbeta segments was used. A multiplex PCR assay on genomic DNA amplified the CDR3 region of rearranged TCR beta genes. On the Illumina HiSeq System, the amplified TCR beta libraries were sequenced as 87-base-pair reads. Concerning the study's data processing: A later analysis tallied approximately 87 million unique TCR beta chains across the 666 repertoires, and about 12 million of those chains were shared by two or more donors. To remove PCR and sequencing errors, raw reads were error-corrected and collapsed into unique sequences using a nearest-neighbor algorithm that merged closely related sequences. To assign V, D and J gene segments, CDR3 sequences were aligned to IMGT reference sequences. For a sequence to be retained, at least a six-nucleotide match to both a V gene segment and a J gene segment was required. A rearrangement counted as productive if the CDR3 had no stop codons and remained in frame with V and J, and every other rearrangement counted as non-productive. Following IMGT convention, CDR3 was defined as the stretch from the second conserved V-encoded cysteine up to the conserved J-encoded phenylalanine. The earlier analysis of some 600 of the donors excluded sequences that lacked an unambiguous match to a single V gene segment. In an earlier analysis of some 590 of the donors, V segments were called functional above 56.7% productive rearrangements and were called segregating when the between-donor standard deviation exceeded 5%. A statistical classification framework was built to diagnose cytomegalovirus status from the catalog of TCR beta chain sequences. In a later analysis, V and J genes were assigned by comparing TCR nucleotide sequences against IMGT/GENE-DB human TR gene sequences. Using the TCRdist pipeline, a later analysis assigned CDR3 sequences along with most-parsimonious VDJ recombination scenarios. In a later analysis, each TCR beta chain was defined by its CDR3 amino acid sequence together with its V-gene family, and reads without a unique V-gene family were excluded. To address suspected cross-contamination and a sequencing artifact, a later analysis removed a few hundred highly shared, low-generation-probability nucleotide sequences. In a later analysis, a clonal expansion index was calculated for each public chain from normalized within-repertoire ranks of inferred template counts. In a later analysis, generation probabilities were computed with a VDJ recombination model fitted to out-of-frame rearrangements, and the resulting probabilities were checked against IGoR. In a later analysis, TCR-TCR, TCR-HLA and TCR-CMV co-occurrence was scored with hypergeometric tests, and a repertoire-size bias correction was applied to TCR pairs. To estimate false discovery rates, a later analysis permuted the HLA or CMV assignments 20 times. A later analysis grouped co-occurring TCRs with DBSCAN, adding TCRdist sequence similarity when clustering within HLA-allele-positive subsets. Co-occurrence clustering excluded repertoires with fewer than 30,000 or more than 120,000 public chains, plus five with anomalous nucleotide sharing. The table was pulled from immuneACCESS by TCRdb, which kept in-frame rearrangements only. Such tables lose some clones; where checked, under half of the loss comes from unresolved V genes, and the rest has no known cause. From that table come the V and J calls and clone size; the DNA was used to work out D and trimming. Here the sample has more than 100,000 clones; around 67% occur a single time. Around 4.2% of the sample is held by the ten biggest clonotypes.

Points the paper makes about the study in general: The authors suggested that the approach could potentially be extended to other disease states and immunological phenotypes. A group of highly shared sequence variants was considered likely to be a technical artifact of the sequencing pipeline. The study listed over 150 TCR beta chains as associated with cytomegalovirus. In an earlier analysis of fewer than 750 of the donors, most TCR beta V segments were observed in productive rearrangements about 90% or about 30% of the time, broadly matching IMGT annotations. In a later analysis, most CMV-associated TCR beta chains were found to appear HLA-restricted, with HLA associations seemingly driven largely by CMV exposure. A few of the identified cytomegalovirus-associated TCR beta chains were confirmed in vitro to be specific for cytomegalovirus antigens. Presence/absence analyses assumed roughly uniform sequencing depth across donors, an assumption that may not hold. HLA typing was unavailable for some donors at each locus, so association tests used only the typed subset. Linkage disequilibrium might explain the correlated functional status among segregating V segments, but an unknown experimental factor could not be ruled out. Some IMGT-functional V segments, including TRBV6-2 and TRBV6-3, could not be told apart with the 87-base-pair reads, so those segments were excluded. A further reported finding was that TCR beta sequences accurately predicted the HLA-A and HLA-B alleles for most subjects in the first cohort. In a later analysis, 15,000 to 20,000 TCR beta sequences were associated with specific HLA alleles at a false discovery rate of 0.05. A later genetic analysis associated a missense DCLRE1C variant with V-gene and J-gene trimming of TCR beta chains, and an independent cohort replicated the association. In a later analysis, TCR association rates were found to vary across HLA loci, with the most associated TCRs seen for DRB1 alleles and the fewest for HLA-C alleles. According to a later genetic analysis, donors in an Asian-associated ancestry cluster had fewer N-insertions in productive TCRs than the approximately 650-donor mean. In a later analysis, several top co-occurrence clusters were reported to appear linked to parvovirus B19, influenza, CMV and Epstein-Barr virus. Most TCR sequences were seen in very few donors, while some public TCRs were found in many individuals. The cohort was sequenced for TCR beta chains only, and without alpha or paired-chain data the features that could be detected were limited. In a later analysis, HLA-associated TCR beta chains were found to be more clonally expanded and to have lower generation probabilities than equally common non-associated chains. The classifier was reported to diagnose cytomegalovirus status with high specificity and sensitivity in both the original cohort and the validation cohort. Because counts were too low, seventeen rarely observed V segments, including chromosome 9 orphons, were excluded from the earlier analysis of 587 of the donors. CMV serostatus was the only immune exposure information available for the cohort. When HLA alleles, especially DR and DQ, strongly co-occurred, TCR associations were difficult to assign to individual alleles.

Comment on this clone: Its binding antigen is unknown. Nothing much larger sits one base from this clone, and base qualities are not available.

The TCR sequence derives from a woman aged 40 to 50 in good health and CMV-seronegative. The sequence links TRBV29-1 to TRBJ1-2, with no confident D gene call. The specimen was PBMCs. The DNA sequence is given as TGCAGCGTTGTGTCCCTTCGAGGATATGGCTACACCTTC. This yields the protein CSVVSLRGYGYTF.